This is a list of T cell receptor beta chains from one sample in a study of neurological immune-mediated disorders. Each CDR3 protein gets one entry after TCRdb re-called the 5' RACE reads with MiXCR. The profile shows roughly 88,000 distinct CDR3 sequences, approximately 3.5% of them singletons. The sample comprised PBMCs. These receptors all stem from a woman aged 45 to 65 with multiple sclerosis. CDR3s include the opening cysteine and the closing phenylalanine or tryptophan. Fields, in order: clone size, D gene, J gene, V gene, CDR3 protein, CDR3 DNA. The D gene is left open where the match is weak. Size tells how often a clone was seen (once, few, many) or the class of an expanded clone, and some rows leave it out.

size: many; D: TRBD2; J: TRBJ2-1; V: TRBV5-1; CDR3: CASSWTSGGLHYNEQFF; DNA: TGCGCCAGCAGTTGGACTAGCGGGGGGCTTCACTACAATGAGCAGTTCTTC
size: many; D: TRBD1; J: TRBJ2-7; V: TRBV20-1; CDR3: CSARRVRGQYYEQYF; DNA: TGCAGTGCTAGGCGGGTTAGGGGGCAATACTACGAGCAGTACTTC
size: .; D: .; J: TRBJ2-7; V: TRBV7-2; CDR3: CASSLIKGPYEQYF; DNA: TGTGCCAGCAGCTTAATTAAAGGGCCCTACGAGCAGTACTTC
size: few; D: .; J: TRBJ1-5; V: TRBV20-1; CDR3: CSAGRPGQPQHF; DNA: TGCAGTGCTGGACGGCCAGGTCAGCCCCAGCATTTT
size: many; D: .; J: TRBJ1-3; V: TRBV25-1; CDR3: CASSEFVPNTIYF; DNA: TGTGCCAGCAGTGAATTCGTTCCGAACACCATATATTTT
size: many; D: .; J: TRBJ2-1; V: TRBV6-2/TRBV6-3; CDR3: CASSRHNSYNEQFF; DNA: TGTGCCAGCAGTAGGCATAACTCCTACAATGAGCAGTTCTTC
size: many; D: TRBD2; J: TRBJ2-3; V: TRBV27; CDR3: CASRLLAGGTTDTQYF; DNA: TGTGCCAGCCGCCTCCTTGCCGGGGGGACCACAGATACGCAGTATTTT
size: many; D: TRBD2; J: TRBJ2-5; V: TRBV5-1; CDR3: CASSLAGTSGLQETQYF; DNA: TGCGCCAGCAGCTTGGCCGGGACTAGCGGACTCCAAGAGACCCAGTACTTC
size: many; D: TRBD1; J: TRBJ1-5; V: TRBV20-1; CDR3: CSAKGQGNQPQHF; DNA: TGCAGTGCTAAGGGACAGGGGAATCAGCCCCAGCATTTT
size: many; D: .; J: TRBJ2-7; V: TRBV20-1; CDR3: CSVHPLPRDQITYEQYF; DNA: TGCAGTGTCCATCCTTTACCCCGGGACCAAATTACCTACGAGCAGTACTTC
size: many; D: TRBD1; J: TRBJ2-7; V: TRBV18; CDR3: CASSRRDRDYEQYF; DNA: TGTGCCAGCTCACGCCGGGACAGAGACTACGAGCAGTACTTC
size: many; D: .; J: TRBJ1-1; V: TRBV20-1; CDR3: CSGGGTEAFF; DNA: TGCAGTGGGGGAGGGACTGAAGCTTTCTTT
size: many; D: .; J: TRBJ1-5; V: TRBV7-9; CDR3: CASSSAGYNQPQHF; DNA: TGTGCCAGCAGCTCAGCTGGCTACAATCAGCCCCAGCATTTT
size: many; D: TRBD1; J: TRBJ1-6; V: TRBV7-3; CDR3: CASSSDRGEPLHF; DNA: TGTGCCAGCAGCTCGGACAGGGGAGAGCCCCTCCACTTT
size: many; D: .; J: TRBJ1-1; V: TRBV25-1; CDR3: CASRIHTEAFF; DNA: TGTGCCAGCAGGATTCACACTGAAGCTTTCTTT
size: many; D: .; J: TRBJ1-4; V: TRBV7-2; CDR3: CASSLDRDRELFF; DNA: TGTGCCAGCAGCTTAGACAGGGATCGGGAACTGTTTTTT
size: many; D: TRBD1; J: TRBJ1-4; V: TRBV20-1; CDR3: CSAGTGGEKLFF; DNA: TGCAGTGCAGGGACAGGGGGAGAAAAACTGTTTTTT
size: few; D: .; J: TRBJ1-1; V: TRBV4-1; CDR3: CASSQSRGSGRNTEAFF; DNA: TGCGCCAGCAGCCAGAGCCGCGGATCGGGGCGGAACACTGAAGCTTTCTTT
size: few; D: .; J: TRBJ1-3; V: TRBV7-2; CDR3: CASSGAASRSGKNIYF; DNA: TGTGCCAGCTCAGGGGCAGCCAGTCGCTCTGGAAAAAACATATATTTT
size: many; D: .; J: TRBJ2-3; V: TRBV20-1; CDR3: CSARDPGEGTDTQYF; DNA: TGCAGTGCTAGAGATCCAGGGGAAGGCACAGATACGCAGTATTTT
size: many; D: .; J: TRBJ2-5; V: TRBV29-1; CDR3: CSAREGARETQYF; DNA: TGCAGCGCCCGGGAGGGGGCAAGAGAGACCCAGTACTTC
size: many; D: .; J: TRBJ2-3; V: TRBV5-1; CDR3: CASTLLRTDTQYF; DNA: TGCGCCAGCACCCTCTTACGCACAGATACGCAGTATTTT
size: many; D: TRBD1; J: TRBJ2-7; V: TRBV9; CDR3: CASSPRQGSYEQYF; DNA: TGTGCCAGCAGCCCCAGACAGGGTAGCTACGAGCAGTACTTC
size: many; D: TRBD1; J: TRBJ2-3; V: TRBV15; CDR3: CATSRDRPGQGATDTQYF; DNA: TGTGCCACCAGCAGAGATCGACCAGGACAGGGGGCCACAGATACGCAGTATTTT
size: few; D: .; J: TRBJ1-2; V: TRBV6-1; CDR3: CASSEVTAAYGYTF; DNA: TGTGCCAGCAGTGAAGTGACGGCAGCTTATGGCTACACCTTC
size: many; D: .; J: TRBJ1-1; V: TRBV7-2; CDR3: CASSLERDGNFF; DNA: TGTGCCAGCAGCTTAGAGAGGGATGGGAATTTCTTT
size: many; D: .; J: TRBJ2-5; V: TRBV7-2; CDR3: CASSLAGPRGTQYF; DNA: TGTGCCAGCAGCTTAGCCGGTCCTCGGGGGACCCAGTACTTC
size: .; D: TRBD1; J: TRBJ1-1; V: TRBV12-3/TRBV12-4; CDR3: CASSGSQGAGTEAFF; DNA: TGTGCCAGCAGTGGATCACAGGGGGCGGGGACTGAAGCTTTCTTT
size: many; D: .; J: TRBJ2-1; V: TRBV20-1; CDR3: CSATGLLTYNEQFF; DNA: TGCAGTGCTACCGGGCTCCTAACCTACAATGAGCAGTTCTTC
size: many; D: TRBD2; J: TRBJ2-5; V: TRBV20-1; CDR3: CSARLAGAGETQYF; DNA: TGCAGTGCTAGACTAGCGGGGGCTGGGGAGACCCAGTACTTC
size: many; D: .; J: TRBJ1-4; V: TRBV18; CDR3: CASSPQSNEKLFF; DNA: TGTGCCAGCTCACCACAGTCGAATGAAAAACTGTTTTTT
size: .; D: .; J: TRBJ1-2; V: TRBV18; CDR3: CASGETPAEGYTF; DNA: TGTGCCAGCGGAGAGACCCCCGCGGAGGGCTACACCTTC
size: few; D: .; J: TRBJ1-3; V: TRBV4-1; CDR3: CASSQFEQGRNTIYF; DNA: TGCGCCAGCAGCCAATTTGAGCAGGGAAGAAACACCATATATTTT
size: many; D: .; J: TRBJ1-5; V: TRBV6-1; CDR3: CASSPGWGSNQPQHF; DNA: TGTGCCAGCAGCCCAGGTTGGGGTAGCAATCAGCCCCAGCATTTT
size: many; D: TRBD2; J: TRBJ2-7; V: TRBV7-2; CDR3: CASSPGTTPSYEQYF; DNA: TGTGCCAGCAGCCCCGGGACTACCCCCTCCTACGAGCAGTACTTC
size: many; D: .; J: TRBJ2-3; V: TRBV4-1; CDR3: CASSPGADTQYF; DNA: TGCGCCAGCAGCCCCGGAGCAGACACGCAGTATTTT
size: many; D: .; J: TRBJ2-2; V: TRBV20-1; CDR3: CSALDPTKPKGELFF; DNA: TGCAGTGCTTTGGATCCCACGAAACCAAAAGGGGAGCTGTTTTTT
size: many; D: TRBD1; J: TRBJ1-2; V: TRBV7-2; CDR3: CASSLRQGIFGYTF; DNA: TGTGCCAGCAGCTTAAGACAGGGAATCTTTGGCTACACCTTC
size: many; D: TRBD2; J: TRBJ2-2; V: TRBV20-1; CDR3: CSARAATLASGELFF; DNA: TGCAGTGCTAGAGCTGCAACACTAGCGAGCGGGGAGCTGTTTTTT
size: many; D: TRBD1; J: TRBJ2-5; V: TRBV6-6; CDR3: CASSKGGWLETQYF; DNA: TGTGCCAGCAGTAAAGGGGGCTGGCTGGAGACCCAGTACTTC
size: many; D: .; J: TRBJ2-1; V: TRBV7-6; CDR3: CASSLELATPSYNEQFF; DNA: TGTGCCAGCAGCTTAGAACTAGCCACCCCCTCCTACAATGAGCAGTTCTTC
size: many; D: .; J: TRBJ2-5; V: TRBV27; CDR3: CASSPGREIETQYF; DNA: TGTGCCAGCAGTCCGGGCAGGGAAATCGAGACCCAGTACTTC
size: many; D: .; J: TRBJ2-5; V: TRBV5-1; CDR3: CASSLAPPQGETQYF; DNA: TGCGCCAGCAGCTTGGCCCCCCCGCAGGGGGAGACCCAGTACTTC
size: many; D: .; J: TRBJ1-1; V: TRBV5-1; CDR3: CASKLGQQNTEAFF; DNA: TGCGCCAGCAAACTAGGGCAACAGAACACTGAAGCTTTCTTT
size: many; D: .; J: TRBJ1-2; V: TRBV20-1; CDR3: CSAIPRSYGYTF; DNA: TGCAGTGCTATTCCACGATCCTATGGCTACACCTTC
size: many; D: .; J: TRBJ1-5; V: TRBV15; CDR3: CATGISGSGNQPQHF; DNA: TGTGCCACCGGAATTTCAGGGTCTGGAAATCAGCCCCAGCATTTT
size: many; D: TRBD1; J: TRBJ2-5; V: TRBV7-2; CDR3: CASSLAMGQGSKGYF; DNA: TGTGCCAGCAGCTTAGCGATGGGACAGGGGTCCAAGGGGTACTTC
size: many; D: .; J: TRBJ1-1; V: TRBV20-1; CDR3: CSARQAHTEAFF; DNA: TGCAGTGCCCGTCAGGCCCACACTGAAGCTTTCTTT
size: many; D: .; J: TRBJ2-7; V: TRBV6-5; CDR3: CASSRSYEQYF; DNA: TGTGCCAGCAGTCGATCCTACGAGCAGTACTTC
size: many; D: .; J: TRBJ2-7; V: TRBV4-1; CDR3: CASSQGSWGVSYEQYF; DNA: TGCGCCAGCAGCCAAGGGTCGTGGGGGGTCTCCTACGAGCAGTACTTC
size: many; D: TRBD1; J: TRBJ2-7; V: TRBV11-3; CDR3: CASSLGTGGTYEQYF; DNA: TGTGCCAGCAGCTTGGGAACAGGGGGTACCTACGAGCAGTACTTC
size: many; D: TRBD1; J: TRBJ2-7; V: TRBV7-2; CDR3: CASSLERQGRGEQYF; DNA: TGTGCCAGCAGCTTAGAAAGACAGGGCAGGGGCGAGCAGTACTTC
size: many; D: .; J: TRBJ2-5; V: TRBV20-1; CDR3: CSAPKQETQYF; DNA: TGCAGTGCTCCTAAACAAGAGACCCAGTACTTC
size: many; D: .; J: TRBJ2-2; V: TRBV3-1; CDR3: CASSHERALGALFF; DNA: TGTGCCAGCAGCCATGAAAGGGCCCTCGGGGCCCTGTTTTTT